This T cell receptor (beta chain) stems from a study of patients and donors after allogeneic stem cell transplantation. This clonotype has more than one count but fewer than ten. The CDR3 loop spans 15 amino acids. The V gene's germline CDR1 is MNHEY and CDR2 SMNVEV (reference sequence). V gave up 2 bases and J gave up 3 bases, with 13 bases separating them. TCRdb reanalysed the RT-PCR reads using MiXCR and keeps one entry per CDR3 protein. Found here are approximately 140,000 distinct CDR3 sequences, about a third of them singletons; the top ten hold about 50%. This clonotype originated in a human donor who was either an allogeneic HSCT recipient or a stem cell or donor lymphocyte infusion donor (not recorded which). It is not recorded whose cells these are; they may come from a transplant donor. V gene TRBV27 combines with J gene TRBJ1-2; D gene uncertain. The sequenced material came from blood, either unsorted or a sorted T cell fraction (not recorded which). The CDR3 here is CASSLAPEGDYGYTF. The CDR3 DNA is TGTGCCAGCAGTTTAGCCCCTGAGGGCGACTATGGCTACACCTTC.